A single sample gave rise to the 6 T cell receptor beta chains below, sequenced in a study of technical replicates of blood from a few donors. Data came from immunoSEQ multiplex PCR; TCRdb stores just in-frame clones and leaves some out. The data show tens of thousands of clones, around 95% seen once. Input material: T cells isolated from PBMCs. These receptor sequences come from a human donor in good health.

This clone has a single count. V gene TRBV28 combines with J gene TRBJ2-7; 13 bases are a match to TRBD2. Germline loops: CDR1 MDHEN, CDR2 SYDVKM. J was trimmed by 8 bases and V by 10 bases; bases with no gene match: 11. CDR3 length: 14 amino acids. The CDR3 loop is CAITPGLAGPKQYF. The CDR3 bases are TGTGCCATTACCCCGGGACTAGCGGGACCTAAGCAGTACTTC.

The chain joins TRBV11-2 to TRBJ2-5, with D unresolved. The length of the CDR3 is 13 residues. Trimming pared 4 bases from V and 3 bases from J, leaving 9 bases between. Looked up from germline, CDR1 is SGHAT and CDR2 is FQNNGV. CDR3 loop: CASSSSTEETQYF. The CDR3 DNA is TGTGCCAGCAGCTCCTCTACAGAAGAGACCCAGTACTTC.

This clone was detected a few times. The chain links TRBV6-5 to TRBJ1-6, with 8 bases fitting TRBD1. The junction had 7 bases not matched to a gene; V was cut back by 7 bases and J by 8 bases. There are 14 residues in the CDR3. Looked up from germline, CDR1 is MNHEY and CDR2 is SVGAGI. The CDR3 DNA sequence: TGTGCCAGCACCAGGGGGCAAGATGATTCACCCCTCCACTTT. It is translated as CASTRGQDDSPLHF.

The chain joins TRBV7-8 to TRBJ2-1, with D unresolved. Germline CDR1 reads SGHVS; CDR2 reads FQNEAQ. With 5 bases removed from V and 12 bases from J, the gap between germline ends came to 14 bases. This CDR3 has 12 amino acids. The CDR3 spells CASSPRGPGQFF. CDR3 in DNA: TGTGCCAGCAGCCCCCGTGGTCCGGGGCAGTTCTTC.

The chain uses TRBV6-1 and TRBJ1-2, with D perhaps TRBD1 (6 bases). CDR1 and CDR2 (germline): MNHNS, SASEGT. V was pared by 2 bases and J by 4 bases, with 17 bases between. This CDR3 comprises 16 residues. CDR3: CASSERTVGRSYGYTF. The DNA for the CDR3 is TGTGCCAGCAGTGAAAGGACAGTGGGTAGATCCTATGGCTACACCTTC.

The rearrangement links TRBV5-4 to TRBJ2-7, with a weak D call TRBD1 (6 bases). There are 16 residues in the CDR3. Per the germline V gene, CDR1 is SGHNT and CDR2 is YYREEE (reference sequence). Trimming took off 0 bases at V and 0 bases at J, with 13 bases between the two ends. The CDR3 spells CASSLGRDTLSYEQYF. The CDR3 region has the DNA TGTGCCAGCAGCTTGGGCCGGGACACACTCTCCTACGAGCAGTACTTC. Full variable domain (remainder filled in from reference TRBV5-4 and TRBJ2-7): ETGVTQSPTHLIKTRGQQVTLRCSSQSGHNTVSWYQQALGQGPQFIFQYYREEENGRGNFPPRFSGLQFPNYSSELNVNALELDDSALYLCASSLGRDTLSYEQYFGPGTRLTVT.